Shown below are 4 T cell receptor beta chains from a single sample sequenced in a study of blood T cell repertoires in COVID-19. Method: immunoSEQ multiplex PCR; TCRdb's copy keeps in-frame clones and lacks some. The repertoire holds roughly 110,000 clones, more than 70% seen once, with roughly 5% in the top ten. The sequencing input was peripheral blood. The receptors shown here come from a woman between 55 and 75 years old with COVID-19, enrolled during active disease.

The chain has TRBV4-2 and TRBJ2-1; the match to TRBD2 covers 9 bases. The CDR3 sequence is 16 residues long. CDR1 and CDR2 (germline): LGHNA, YNFKEQ. Trimming at V came to 4 bases and at J to 4 bases, leaving 8 bases not matched to a gene. CDR3 DNA: TGTGCCAGCAGCCCCGGGAGCGGGGGGCGTTACAATGAGCAGTTCTTC. This translates into CASSPGSGGRYNEQFF.

V is TRBV5-1 and J is TRBJ2-7; the D gene is possibly TRBD1 (7 bases). The CDR3 runs 15 residues. The germline CDR1 and CDR2 sequences are SGHRS and YFSETQ. V was shortened by 3 bases and J by 9 bases, with 22 bases between the two germline ends. DNA for the CDR3: TGCGCCAGCAGCTCGGAGGGACAGTCCCTCTTTGGGCAGTACTTC. Its protein product is CASSSEGQSLFGQYF.

This sequence joins TRBV6-4 and TRBJ1-2; D uncertain. The V and J ends lost 8 bases and 8 bases respectively, with 12 bases between them. The germline CDR1 and CDR2 sequences are MRHNA and SNTAGT. The CDR3 spans 11 residues. The CDR3 DNA sequence: TGTGCCAGCGGTAGAGGAGGGGGCTACACCTTC. Protein product: CASGRGGGYTF.

In regard to this clone: The junction departs from germline at one end; a sequencing error may be responsible. The chain joins TRBV10-2 to TRBJ2-7; TRBD2 agrees at 10 bases. The CDR3 runs 15 residues. Germline V gene lookup returns CDR1 WSHSY and CDR2 SAAADI. CDR3 amino acids: CARSPAGGYSYEQYF. CDR3 in DNA: TGCGCCCGCAGTCCAGCGGGGGGGTACTCCTACGAGCAGTACTTC.